The rows below give T cell receptor beta chains drawn from one sample of a study of control samples from healthy donors and cancer patients. Some clones are missing from TCRdb's copy, which holds only in-frame ones; the method was immunoSEQ multiplex PCR. Among about 94,000 clones listed, 90% were seen once. Sequencing input: blood. The receptors derive from a woman younger than 30 in good health. Both conserved end residues are part of each CDR3. D genes are given only for firm matches.

>.|TRBJ1-2|TRBV4-1
CASSQDMRVFYGYTF
>.|TRBJ1-1|TRBV11-2
CASSLASGGGTEAFF
>TRBD1|TRBJ2-1|TRBV9
CASSEGQGHSYNEQFF
>TRBD1|TRBJ1-2|TRBV29-1
CSLTRGTGDGYTF
>TRBD1|TRBJ1-2|TRBV2
CASSAGLTGANGYTF
>.|TRBJ1-2|TRBV5-1
CASSPEGDGYTF
>.|TRBJ2-1|TRBV9
CASSVSMGGAEQFF
>.|TRBJ2-3|TRBV7-9
CAGASTDTQYF
>TRBD1|TRBJ1-1|TRBV4-1
CASSQGQGGVTEAFF
>.|TRBJ1-4|TRBV5-6
CASSSLATNEKLFF
>.|TRBJ1-1|TRBV4-1
CASSQVLGLTRDTEAFF
>.|TRBJ1-2|TRBV6-5
CASSRQGYGYTF
>TRBD2|TRBJ2-5|TRBV6-5
CASSGTSLPQYF
>.|TRBJ1-5|TRBV6-6
CASSYSGVQPQHF
>TRBD2|TRBJ2-7|TRBV9
CASSEGSGLATYEQYF
>.|TRBJ1-2|TRBV5-1
CASSLGQNNYGYTF
>.|TRBJ2-7|TRBV3-1/TRBV3-2
CASSQGGTYEQYF
>TRBD1|TRBJ2-7|TRBV3-1/TRBV3-2
CASSRTGRDYEQYF
>TRBD1|TRBJ1-5|TRBV20-1
CSASLWDRIDQPQHF
>TRBD2|TRBJ2-1|TRBV7-3
CASSSSGDNEQFF
>.|TRBJ2-3|TRBV12-3/TRBV12-4
CASGGSTDTQYF
>.|TRBJ2-2|TRBV19
CASSLGGSGELFF
>TRBD1|TRBJ1-4|TRBV6-5
CASRSDRGEKLFF
>TRBD2|TRBJ2-1|TRBV7-6
CASSRRTSADNEQFF
>.|TRBJ1-1|TRBV5-8
CASSLRPSQTEAFF
>TRBD1|TRBJ1-4|TRBV19
CASRGDRGNEKLFF
>TRBD1|TRBJ2-7|TRBV5-1
CASTNGTGGHEQYF
>TRBD1|TRBJ1-1|TRBV2
CASTATDRVAEAFF
>TRBD1|TRBJ1-1|TRBV6-5
CASSRTGDGYTEAFF
>TRBD1|TRBJ1-5|TRBV6-5
CASSQRQGGQPQHF
>.|TRBJ1-2|TRBV28
CASSLVMSGGEYGYTF
>TRBD1|TRBJ1-2|TRBV25-1
CASSASSGTGGHYGYTF
>.|TRBJ1-1|TRBV19
CASTFGQTMNTEAFF
>.|TRBJ2-7|TRBV5-6
CASSLFGVEQYF
>TRBD2|TRBJ2-3|TRBV9
CASSPIRGLAGLTDTQYF
>TRBD2|TRBJ2-7|TRBV11-2
CASSWGLAKVPYEQYF
>.|TRBJ1-5|TRBV6-1
CASSESPGSNQPQHF